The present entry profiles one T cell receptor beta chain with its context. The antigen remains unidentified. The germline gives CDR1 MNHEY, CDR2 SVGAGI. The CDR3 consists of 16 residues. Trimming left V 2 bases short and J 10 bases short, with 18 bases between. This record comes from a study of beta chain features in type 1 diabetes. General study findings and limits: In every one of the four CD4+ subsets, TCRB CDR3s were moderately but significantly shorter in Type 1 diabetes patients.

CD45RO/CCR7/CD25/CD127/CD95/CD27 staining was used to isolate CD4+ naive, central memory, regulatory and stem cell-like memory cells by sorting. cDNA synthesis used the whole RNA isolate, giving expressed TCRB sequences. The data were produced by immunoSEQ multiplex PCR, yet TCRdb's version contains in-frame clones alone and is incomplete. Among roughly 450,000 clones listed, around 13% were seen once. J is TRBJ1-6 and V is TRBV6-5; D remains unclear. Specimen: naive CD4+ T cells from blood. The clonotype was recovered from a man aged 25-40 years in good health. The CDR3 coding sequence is TGTGCCAGCAGTTACAGCCCTGGTGCGGCGGGGTCACCCCTCCACTTT. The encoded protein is CASSYSPGAAGSPLHF.